Listed below are T cell receptor beta chains from one sample, sequenced in a study of T-cell reconstitution after alpha-beta-depleted transplantation in children. TCRdb passed the PCR reads through MiXCR, listing each CDR3 protein once. The table includes around 15,000 distinct CDR3 sequences, around 8.3% detected once. Source: PBMCs, mostly from graft donor cells, taken 60 days after TCRalphabeta/CD19-depleted stem cell transplant. The source is a boy in the first two years of life who had a stem cell transplant for Wiskott-Aldrich syndrome, so the T cells may come from the graft donor. The CDR3 runs from the conserved cysteine through the conserved F or W. A D gene is named only where the DNA matches it firmly. Size values are once, few and many counts, or a class for expanded clones, and some rows have none.

j_gene,abundance,v_gene,d_gene,CDR3nt,CDR3aa
TRBJ2-1,.,TRBV28,TRBD2,TGTGCCAGCATTTCCAGCGGGAGGGCATACAATGAGCAGTTCTTC,CASISSGRAYNEQFF
TRBJ2-5,many,TRBV28,TRBD2,TGTGCCAGCAGTTTAGGACTAGCGGGAGGAGAGACCCAGTACTTC,CASSLGLAGGETQYF
TRBJ2-7,.,TRBV18,.,TGTGCCAGCTCACCACTGCATCCCTACGAGCAGTACTTC,CASSPLHPYEQYF
TRBJ1-1,few,TRBV29-1,.,TGCAGCGTCGACAGGCTACTACAGAGGAACACTGAAGCTTTCTTT,CSVDRLLQRNTEAFF
TRBJ2-7,many,TRBV4-1,TRBD1,TGCGCCAGCAGCCAAGATTTGGGGGACAGAGATTACGAGCAGTACTTC,CASSQDLGDRDYEQYF
TRBJ2-5,.,TRBV29-1,.,TGCAGCGTCGCCAGGGGTGTAGGGTTAGTGGAGACCCAGTACTTC,CSVARGVGLVETQYF
TRBJ2-1,many,TRBV20-1,.,TGCAGTGCTAGAGGGGGGAACAATGAGCAGTTCTTC,CSARGGNNEQFF
TRBJ2-3,many,TRBV11-2,TRBD1,TGTGCCAGCAGCTTGGACAGGGGGCGGGCAGATACGCAGTATTTT,CASSLDRGRADTQYF
TRBJ1-1,medium-sized,TRBV29-1,.,TGCAGCGCTCAGTTTGGGGGCACTGAAGCTTTCTTT,CSAQFGGTEAFF
TRBJ1-2,many,TRBV7-9,.,TGTGCCAGCGCTATCCCGGGTTTAAGGAACTATGGCTACACCTTC,CASAIPGLRNYGYTF
TRBJ2-7,many,TRBV5-1,.,TGCGCCAGCAGCTTCACGACCTCATTCAGGGAGCAGTACTTC,CASSFTTSFREQYF
TRBJ1-5,.,TRBV18,.,TGTGCCAGCTCACCGGGCAGCCATAGCAATCAGCCCCAGCATTTT,CASSPGSHSNQPQHF
TRBJ2-1,.,TRBV11-2,TRBD2,TGTGCCAGCAGCCAACACCCCGGGACTAGCGGAGGTGAGCAGTTCTTC,CASSQHPGTSGGEQFF
TRBJ2-7,few,TRBV7-8,.,TGTGCCAGCAGCCCGGACTACTTAAAGGCTTACGAGCAGTACTTC,CASSPDYLKAYEQYF
TRBJ2-4,many,TRBV10-3,.,TGTGCCATCAGTGAACCCGGACCTTTAGACATTCAGTACTTC,CAISEPGPLDIQYF
TRBJ2-7,many,TRBV7-2,.,TGTGCCAGCAGCTTATTGACAGTCCGAGACGAGCAGTACTTC,CASSLLTVRDEQYF
TRBJ2-7,many,TRBV28,.,TGTGCCAGCAGTCCAGGACAGAGCTACGAGCAGTACTTC,CASSPGQSYEQYF
TRBJ1-2,few,TRBV5-1,.,TGCGCCAGCAGCTTGGCAGGGAACTATGGCTACACCTTC,CASSLAGNYGYTF
TRBJ1-6,many,TRBV27,.,TGTGCCAGCTCAAATCTTAATTCACCCCTCCACTTT,CASSNLNSPLHF
TRBJ2-7,many,TRBV7-2,TRBD2,TGTGCCCGGGGGGGGGCTGCGCCGAAATACGAGCAGTACTTC,CARGGAAPKYEQYF
TRBJ1-1,many,TRBV12-3/TRBV12-4,.,TGTGCCAGCAGTTCACGGGGCGCTTCTGAAGCTTTCTTT,CASSSRGASEAFF
TRBJ2-3,many,TRBV6-2/TRBV6-3,.,TGTGCCGCCTCAAGGGGGGGGCCCCAGTATTTT,CAASRGGPQYF
TRBJ2-7,.,TRBV19,.,TGTGCCAGTAGTGGGGGGCCGGGCGAGCAGTACTTC,CASSGGPGEQYF
TRBJ2-7,few,TRBV20-1,TRBD1,TGCAGTGCGGACAGGGGGCTCTCCTACGAGCAGTACTTC,CSADRGLSYEQYF
TRBJ1-4,many,TRBV7-9,.,TGTGCCAGCAGTATTAGAGTCGCAACTAATGAAAAACTGTTTTTT,CASSIRVATNEKLFF
TRBJ2-5,many,TRBV21-1,.,TGTGCCAGCAGCAAAGTGGCAGGGTGGGAGACCCAGTACTTC,CASSKVAGWETQYF
TRBJ2-7,.,TRBV5-1,TRBD2,TGCGCCAGCAGCAATCCGGGACTAGCGGACGAGCAGTACTTC,CASSNPGLADEQYF
TRBJ2-1,many,TRBV5-1,TRBD2,TGCGCCAGCAGCTATGGACTAGATGGGAATGAGCAGTTCTTC,CASSYGLDGNEQFF
TRBJ2-1,.,TRBV7-7,.,TGTGCCAGCAGCTTGGGGAGGGGGGCCTCATACAATGAGCAGTTCTTC,CASSLGRGASYNEQFF
TRBJ1-5,.,TRBV20-1,.,TGCAGTGCTAGAGACGGGGGGCGCGGTAGCAATCAGCCCCAGCATTTT,CSARDGGRGSNQPQHF